The 4 T cell receptor beta chains presented below share a single source sample, sequenced in a study of human T cells and chemical hapten exposure. TCRdb analysed the RACE reads with MiXCR anew, one entry per CDR3 protein. The table shows 28,000 or so distinct CDR3 sequences, with 7.4% occurring only once. Indicated time point: healthy volunteer bleed at 2 weeks. The total RNA was obtained from whole blood that was not fractionated. Sample: whole blood. Receptor source: a human donor in good health. Some clones in this sample may be carry-over from other donors' samples.

The rearrangement uses TRBV20-1 and TRBJ2-2, with D possibly being TRBD2 (6 bases). The CDR3 contains 11 residues. CDR1 and CDR2 from the germline V gene are DFQATT and SNEGSKA (reference sequence). With 7 bases removed from V and 6 bases from J, the gap between germline ends came to 9 bases. CDR3 loop: CSVWRAGELFF. CDR3 nucleotides: TGCAGTGTCTGGAGGGCCGGGGAGCTGTTTTTT.

The V call is TRBV6-6, the J call TRBJ1-5, with D possibly TRBD1 on 5 matching bases. The CDR3 contains 15 residues. V was trimmed by 7 bases and J by 5 bases, leaving 18 bases between them. Germline V gives CDR1 MNHNY, CDR2 SVGAGI (reference sequence). DNA for the CDR3: TGTGCCAGCACCGTTCCGGGGGGAGGGCATCAGCCCCAGCATTTT. Amino acid sequence: CASTVPGGGHQPQHF.

This clonotype was seen only a few times. V usage is TRBV7-2 and J usage is TRBJ2-1; TRBD1 or TRBD2 may be the D gene (5 bases each). CDR1 is SGHTA and CDR2 is FQGNSA in the germline V gene. The CDR3 covers 15 residues. V lost 3 bases and J lost 2, with 11 bases in between. The CDR3 nucleotides read TGTGCCAGCAGCTTGGGTGGGACCGCCTACAATGAGCAGTTCTTC. This gives the protein CASSLGGTAYNEQFF.

This clonotype came up a few times. The chain is built from TRBV7-2 and TRBJ2-3; D gene ambiguous. V was pared by 2 bases and J by 6 bases, with 15 bases between. The CDR3 is 15 amino acids. CDR1 is SGHTA, CDR2 FQGNSA, per germline. The CDR3 sequence is CASSLSRVRGDTQYF. CDR3 nucleotides: TGTGCCAGCAGCTTATCTAGGGTGCGCGGCGATACGCAGTATTTT.